Here is one T cell receptor beta chain with its context. Antigen: not known. Profiled with immunoSEQ multiplex PCR; TCRdb holds only in-frame clones, not every one. The table shows about 50,000 clones, with roughly 80% occurring only once. This specimen belongs to a study of OX40 agonist ivuxolimab in advanced cancers. The overall study: Head and neck, renal cell, melanoma or hepatocellular carcinoma were the cancers that dose-escalation patients had. Three partial responders included one hepatocellular carcinoma patient and two cutaneous melanoma patients. Whole-study findings and limits: Among the lowest levels of clonal expansion were found in partial responders at 0.1-3.0 mg/kg. CD8+ T cells were the subset that, on average, had more expanded clones than CD4+.

The V and J ends lost 2 bases and 5 bases, in that order; junction bases with no gene match: 3. This CDR3 is built from 15 residues. The germline CDR1 and CDR2 sequences are SGDLS and YYNGEE. The rearrangement links TRBV9 to TRBJ2-3; the match to TRBD2 covers 12 bases. This sequence was found in an adult with an advanced solid tumor such as melanoma, head and neck, liver or kidney cancer. Sequenced material: CD4+ or CD8+ T cells sorted from blood, taken in a trial of the OX40 agonist ivuxolimab. Here the CDR3 reads CASSVWTSGKDTQYF. The CDR3 DNA follows: TGTGCCAGCAGCGTCTGGACTAGCGGGAAAGATACGCAGTATTTT.